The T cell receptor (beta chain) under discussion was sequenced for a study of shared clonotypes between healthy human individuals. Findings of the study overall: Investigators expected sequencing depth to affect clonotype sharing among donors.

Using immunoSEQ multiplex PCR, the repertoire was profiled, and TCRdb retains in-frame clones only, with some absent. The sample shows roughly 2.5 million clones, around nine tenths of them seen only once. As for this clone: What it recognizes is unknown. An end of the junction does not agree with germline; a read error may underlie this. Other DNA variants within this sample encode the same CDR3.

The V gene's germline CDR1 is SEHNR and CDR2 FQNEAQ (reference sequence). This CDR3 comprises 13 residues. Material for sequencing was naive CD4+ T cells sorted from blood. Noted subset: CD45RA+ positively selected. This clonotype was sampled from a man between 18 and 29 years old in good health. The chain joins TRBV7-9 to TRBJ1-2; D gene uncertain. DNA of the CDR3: TGCGCCAGCAGCCTAGGAGCCTCCTATGGCTACACCTTC. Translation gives CASSLGASYGYTF.